This is a list of T cell receptor beta chains from one sample in a study of response to subunit inactivated influenza vaccine. TCRdb recomputed calls from the RT-PCR reads with MiXCR, one row per CDR3 protein. This sample yields about 650,000 distinct CDR3 sequences, of which 12% to 15% are seen a single time; 7.5% to 8% belongs to the top ten. This specimen consisted of PBMCs from blood, obtained around two weeks before vaccination. The receptors were sampled from a man aged 45-60 years who received an inactivated influenza vaccine. CDR3s include the opening cysteine and the closing phenylalanine or tryptophan. D genes are given only for firm matches. The size entry is marked missing in some rows and otherwise reads once, few, many or a size class.

d_call: -; clone_size: -; cdr3_length: 15; j_call: TRBJ2-7; v_call: TRBV5-1; cdr3_aa: CASSLTPGLSYEQYF; cdr3_nt: TGCGCCAGCAGCTTGACCCCGGGTCTCTCCTACGAGCAGTACTTC
d_call: -; clone_size: -; cdr3_length: 14; j_call: TRBJ2-7; v_call: TRBV27; cdr3_aa: CASRGPGPSYEQYF; cdr3_nt: TGTGCCAGCAGGGGTCCGGGCCCTTCCTACGAGCAGTACTTC
d_call: -; clone_size: few; cdr3_length: 15; j_call: TRBJ2-2; v_call: TRBV12-3/TRBV12-4; cdr3_aa: CASSLGRVQSGELFF; cdr3_nt: TGTGCCAGCAGTTTAGGGAGGGTTCAGTCCGGGGAGCTGTTTTTT
d_call: -; clone_size: many; cdr3_length: 15; j_call: TRBJ2-5; v_call: TRBV4-3; cdr3_aa: CASSLNRGGGETQYF; cdr3_nt: TGCGCCAGCAGCCTAAACAGGGGAGGAGGGGAGACCCAGTACTTC
d_call: TRBD2; clone_size: once; cdr3_length: 13; j_call: TRBJ2-3; v_call: TRBV6-6; cdr3_aa: CASRETSADTQYF; cdr3_nt: TGTGCCAGCAGAGAGACTAGCGCAGATACGCAGTATTTT
d_call: -; clone_size: few; cdr3_length: 12; j_call: TRBJ2-2; v_call: TRBV2; cdr3_aa: CASRVTTGELFF; cdr3_nt: TGTGCCAGTCGGGTAACAACCGGGGAGCTGTTTTTT
d_call: -; clone_size: few; cdr3_length: 15; j_call: TRBJ1-1; v_call: TRBV6-1; cdr3_aa: CASSGARTPGAEAFF; cdr3_nt: TGTGCCAGCAGTGGGGCACGGACACCCGGGGCTGAAGCTTTCTTT
d_call: -; clone_size: few; cdr3_length: 14; j_call: TRBJ2-1; v_call: TRBV5-1; cdr3_aa: CASRADPQGVEQFF; cdr3_nt: TGCGCCAGCAGAGCGGACCCCCAAGGGGTTGAGCAGTTCTTC
d_call: -; clone_size: -; cdr3_length: 11; j_call: TRBJ1-2; v_call: TRBV20-1; cdr3_aa: CSAYGFRGYTF; cdr3_nt: TGCAGTGCCTATGGATTCCGGGGCTACACCTTC
d_call: -; clone_size: few; cdr3_length: 14; j_call: TRBJ1-1; v_call: TRBV12-3/TRBV12-4; cdr3_aa: CASRPTTTGPEAFF; cdr3_nt: TGTGCCAGCAGACCTACAACTACAGGGCCTGAAGCTTTCTTT
d_call: TRBD2; clone_size: few; cdr3_length: 17; j_call: TRBJ2-5; v_call: TRBV6-1; cdr3_aa: CASRGTSSGGAQETQYF; cdr3_nt: TGTGCCAGCAGGGGGACCTCTAGCGGGGGCGCCCAGGAGACCCAGTACTTC
d_call: TRBD1; clone_size: -; cdr3_length: 14; j_call: TRBJ2-1; v_call: TRBV29-1; cdr3_aa: CSVGTGGLYNEQFF; cdr3_nt: TGCAGCGTGGGGACAGGGGGCCTGTACAATGAGCAGTTCTTC
d_call: -; clone_size: many; cdr3_length: 13; j_call: TRBJ1-1; v_call: TRBV20-1; cdr3_aa: CSAWVSGASEAFF; cdr3_nt: TGCAGTGCTTGGGTTTCAGGGGCGTCTGAAGCTTTCTTT
d_call: TRBD2; clone_size: few; cdr3_length: 14; j_call: TRBJ2-3; v_call: TRBV20-1; cdr3_aa: CSAHTSGVTDTQYF; cdr3_nt: TGCAGTGCTCATACTAGCGGAGTCACAGATACGCAGTATTTT
d_call: -; clone_size: many; cdr3_length: 13; j_call: TRBJ2-1; v_call: TRBV6-1; cdr3_aa: CASRWGEYNEQFF; cdr3_nt: TGTGCCAGCAGGTGGGGAGAATACAATGAGCAGTTCTTC
d_call: -; clone_size: -; cdr3_length: 14; j_call: TRBJ2-3; v_call: TRBV11-2; cdr3_aa: CASSLIARTDTQYF; cdr3_nt: TGTGCCAGCAGCTTAATAGCGCGGACAGATACGCAGTATTTT